The 26 T cell receptor beta chains in this list originate from one sample, sequenced in a study of identical twins. TCRdb fed the 5' RACE reads into MiXCR, producing one record per CDR3 protein. The table shows about 790,000 distinct CDR3 sequences, with around a sixth occurring only once. This sample was also put to use in a study of T cells expressing NK-cell markers.

Sample: PBMCs. The receptors were gathered from a woman between 18 and 29 years old in good health.

In this sample, this clonotype turned up a few times. The CDR3 DNA is TGTGCCAGCAGTTATGGGGGGTACTCCTACGAGCAGTACTTC. Residues: CASSYGGYSYEQYF. The chain carries TRBV6-5 and TRBJ2-7, with D possibly being TRBD2 (6 bases). This CDR3 spans 14 amino acids. Trimming took 3 bases from V and 0 from J, leaving 9 bases between them. The germline CDR1 and CDR2 sequences are MNHEY and SVGAGI.

The chain carries TRBV19 and TRBJ1-1; 8 nucleotides align to TRBD1. Germline V CDR1 and CDR2: LNHDA, SQIVND (reference sequence). The CDR3 length is 13 residues. Trimming took 9 bases from V and 4 from J; bases not matched to a gene: 7. CDR3 protein: CASRPTGGTEAFF. DNA of the CDR3: TGTGCCAGCCGCCCTACAGGGGGCACTGAAGCTTTCTTT.

This chain links TRBV5-1 with TRBJ1-1, with 10 positions matching TRBD1. CDR1 is SGHRS, CDR2 YFSETQ, per germline. The CDR3 runs to 14 residues. The V segment lost 2 bases and the J segment 8 bases; nucleotides outside the gene matches: 6. The CDR3, as DNA: TGCGCCAGCAGCTTCGGACAGGGGGTTTCGGAAGCTTTCTTT. This gives the protein CASSFGQGVSEAFF.

The chain has TRBV29-1 and TRBJ1-2; D uncertain. V gave up 6 bases and J gave up 5 bases, with 13 bases separating them. Germline lookup yields CDR1 SQVTM and CDR2 ANQGSEA. This CDR3 contains 12 residues. The CDR3 DNA follows: TGCAGCGTAGAAAGACTGCGATATGGCTACACCTTC. Amino acid sequence: CSVERLRYGYTF. Supplemented by reference TRBV29-1 and TRBJ1-2, the full variable domain reads SAVISQKPSRDICQRGTSLTIQCQVDSQVTMMFWYRQQPGQSLTLIATANQGSEATYESGFVIDKFPISRPNLTFSTLTVSNMSPEDSSIYLCSVERLRYGYTFGSGTRLTVV.

J is TRBJ2-2 and V is TRBV10-3; D call uncertain. Germline V CDR1 and CDR2: ENHRY, SYGVKD. V was trimmed by 10 bases and J by 6 bases, leaving 15 bases between them. The CDR3 covers 13 residues. The CDR3 DNA follows: TGTGCCACCCCGGGCCTAAGGGCCGGGGAGCTGTTTTTT. Translated, it gives CATPGLRAGELFF.

The chain joins TRBV20-1 to TRBJ1-5, with a weak D call TRBD1 (6 bases). The CDR3 is made up of 12 amino acids. Trimming pared 5 bases from V and 6 bases from J, leaving 11 bases between. CDR1 DFQATT and CDR2 SNEGSKA come from the germline V gene (reference sequence). CDR3 protein: CSALQGGQPQHF. The CDR3 coding sequence is TGCAGTGCTTTACAGGGAGGTCAGCCCCAGCATTTT.

This clonotype showed up just a few times. The V gene is TRBV20-1, the J gene TRBJ2-5; TRBD2 is a possible D gene (6 bases). The V end was cut by 1 base, the J end by 2 bases, with 11 bases between. The CDR3 has 14 amino acids. CDR1 and CDR2 (germline): DFQATT, SNEGSKA (reference sequence). CDR3 region: CSARGQRGQETQYF. CDR3 nucleotide sequence: TGCAGTGCTAGAGGCCAACGGGGGCAAGAGACCCAGTACTTC.

The V and J genes are TRBV6-5 and TRBJ2-3; D gene ambiguous. The CDR3 totals 12 residues. Looked up from germline, CDR1 is MNHEY and CDR2 is SVGAGI. Trimming removed 5 bases from V and 8 bases from J, with 11 bases in between. The CDR3 region is CASSLESGTQYF. The CDR3 coding sequence is TGTGCCAGCAGTCTTGAATCCGGTACGCAGTATTTT.

This clonotype has just a few counts. CDR3 sequence reads: CASSPKGLQETQYF. CDR3 coding DNA: TGTGCCAGCAGCCCCAAGGGGCTTCAAGAGACCCAGTACTTC. This rearrangement joins TRBV6-1 to TRBJ2-5; a possible D gene is TRBD1 (5 bases). V was shortened by 6 bases and J by 2 bases, with 13 bases between the two germline ends. Germline CDR1 is MNHNS and CDR2 is SASEGT. The CDR3 is 14 amino acids.

This clonotype was seen only a few times. The chain has TRBV6-2 or TRBV6-3 and TRBJ2-7, with D perhaps given as TRBD1 or TRBD2 (5 bases each). Trimming cost V 7 bases and J 5 bases, with 18 bases left between them. Germline CDR1 reads MNHEY; CDR2 reads SVGEGT. The CDR3 loop spans 14 amino acids. CDR3 sequence reads: CASKRDGVINEQYF. CDR3 DNA sequence: TGTGCCAGCAAGAGGGACGGGGTAATCAACGAGCAGTACTTC.

The V call is TRBV27, the J call TRBJ2-3; 8 bases line up with TRBD1. The CDR3 has 15 amino acids. Trimming cost V 6 bases and J 0 bases; bases outside gene matches: 5. Germline loops: CDR1 MNHEY, CDR2 SMNVEV (reference sequence). The CDR3 DNA follows: TGTGCCAGCAGAGGTGGGACAGGTAGCACAGATACGCAGTATTTT. Translation: CASRGGTGSTDTQYF.

V and J are TRBV4-3 and TRBJ2-1; tentative D call: TRBD1 (6 bases). Germline-derived CDR1 and CDR2 are LGHNA and YSLEER. The CDR3 length is 17 residues. Between the trimmed V and J ends, which lost 0 bases and 3 bases, there was a span of 15 bases. The DNA for the CDR3 is TGCGCCAGCAGCCAAGATCCCTTTGGGGGCGGCTACAATGAGCAGTTCTTC. Its protein is CASSQDPFGGGYNEQFF.

This rearrangement joins TRBV12-3 or TRBV12-4 to TRBJ2-1; 10 bases line up with TRBD2. The CDR3 is 17 residues long. Trimming removed 0 bases from V and 4 bases from J; junction bases left unmatched: 6. CDR3 bases: TGTGCCAGCAGTTTAGCGCTAGAGCGGGAGGGTTACAATGAGCAGTTCTTC. The encoded protein is CASSLALEREGYNEQFF.

In its sample, this clonotype was seen many times. The V and J genes are TRBV2 and TRBJ2-3, with 8 bases lining up with TRBD2. The V gene end was trimmed by 3 bases and the J gene end by 5 bases; junction bases not matched to a gene: 1. The germline V gene encodes CDR1 SNHLY and CDR2 FYNNEI. This CDR3 comprises 13 residues. CDR3 DNA sequence: TGTGCCAGCAGTGACCTAGCGGGAGATACGCAGTATTTT. It translates to CASSDLAGDTQYF. Together with reference TRBV2 and TRBJ2-3, the CDR3 gives the full variable domain: EPEVTQTPSHQVTQMGQEVILRCVPISNHLYFYWYRQILGQKVEFLVSFYNNEISEKSEIFDDQFSVERPDGSNFTLKIRSTKLEDSAMYFCASSDLAGDTQYFGPGTRLTVL.

This clonotype was found many times. This chain links TRBV12-3 or TRBV12-4 with TRBJ2-7, with 7 positions matching TRBD1. V shed 6 bases, J shed 5 bases, and the junction held 7 bases outside the gene matches. There are 13 residues in the CDR3. CDR3 protein: CASSWGQRNEQYF. The CDR3 coding sequence is TGTGCCAGCAGCTGGGGACAGCGCAACGAGCAGTACTTC.

The chain has TRBV20-1 and TRBJ1-6; no clear D gene. V was pared by 3 bases and J by 3 bases, with 12 bases between. Per the germline V gene, CDR1 is DFQATT and CDR2 is SNEGSKA (reference sequence). CDR3 length equals 15 residues. CDR3 sequence (DNA): TGCAGTGCTAGCGTTTTTGAACGCTATAATTCACCCCTCCACTTT. It codes for CSASVFERYNSPLHF.

The count of this clonotype is one. The rearrangement joins TRBV6-1 to TRBJ2-1; 7 positions agree with TRBD1. The length of the CDR3 is 15 residues. CDR1 MNHNS and CDR2 SASEGT come from the germline V gene. V gave up 6 bases and J gave up 5 bases; unmatched junction bases: 10. CDR3 sequence (DNA): TGTGCCAGCAGGCCCCCAGGGGGTCTAAACAATGAGCAGTTCTTC. Its protein is CASRPPGGLNNEQFF.

The genes are TRBV3-1 and TRBJ2-1, with a possible D match to TRBD2 (5 bases). The V end was cut by 2 bases, the J end by 7 bases, with 15 bases between. CDR3 size: 15 residues. Looked up from germline, CDR1 is LGHDT and CDR2 is YNNKEL (reference sequence). CDR3: CASSQKRGLSNEQFF. DNA of the CDR3: TGTGCCAGCAGCCAAAAACGGGGTTTGTCAAATGAGCAGTTCTTC.

This clonotype has at least ten counts. The chain employs TRBV7-9 and TRBJ2-7; D gene ambiguous. This CDR3 contains 13 residues. CDR1 and CDR2 from the germline V gene are SEHNR and FQNEAQ (reference sequence). V lost 10 bases to trimming and J lost 2 bases, with 15 bases between them. CDR3 sequence (DNA): TGTGCCACTGGAACCTCTAATCCCTACGAGCAGTACTTC. It is translated as CATGTSNPYEQYF.

The rearrangement uses TRBV7-9 and TRBJ2-3; 8 nucleotides line up with TRBD1. The CDR3 covers 16 residues. With V trimmed by 5 bases and J by 6 bases, 13 bases remained unmatched. Germline V CDR1 and CDR2: SEHNR, FQNEAQ (reference sequence). Here the CDR3 DNA reads TGTGCCAGCAGCAGACTAGACAGGGGCCTTCTGGATACGCAGTATTTT. It specifies CASSRLDRGLLDTQYF.

The chain uses TRBV20-1 and TRBJ2-5, with D maybe TRBD2 (6 bases). V lost 5 bases to trimming and J lost 4 bases, with 8 bases between them. CDR1 is DFQATT and CDR2 is SNEGSKA in the germline V gene (reference sequence). CDR3 size: 11 residues. The CDR3 sequence: CSAGGRETQYF. DNA for the CDR3: TGCAGTGCTGGGGGGAGAGAGACCCAGTACTTC.

This clonotype was observed a handful of times. The rearrangement links TRBV3-1 to TRBJ2-7; tentative D call: TRBD2 (6 bases). The germline CDR1 and CDR2 sequences are LGHDT and YNNKEL (reference sequence). Trimming stripped 3 bases from V and 2 bases from J, with 11 bases between. The CDR3 has 14 amino acids. CDR3 nucleotides: TGTGCCAGCAGCCACGGGCGCGGGACCTACGAGCAGTACTTC. It yields the protein CASSHGRGTYEQYF.

This clonotype appeared a few times. V gene TRBV7-9 combines with J gene TRBJ1-5, with D possibly matching TRBD1 (5 bases). The CDR3 is made up of 15 amino acids. Germline CDR1 reads SEHNR; CDR2 reads FQNEAQ (reference sequence). Trimming shortened V by 0 bases and J by 3 bases, and 9 bases separated the two germline ends. CDR3 amino acids: CASSLAGADNQPQHF. Written as DNA, the CDR3 is TGTGCCAGCAGCTTAGCAGGGGCCGACAATCAGCCCCAGCATTTT.

CDR3 region: CASSSMTRTSTDTQYF. CDR3 bases: TGTGCCAGCAGTTCCATGACCCGAACTAGCACAGATACGCAGTATTTT. The genes are TRBV12-3 or TRBV12-4 and TRBJ2-3; D uncertain. CDR3 size: 16 residues. Trimming removed 4 bases at V and 0 bases at J, with 14 bases between.

The gene calls are TRBV6-1 and TRBJ2-7; 11 bases fit TRBD2. The CDR3 is 17 residues long. V was clipped by 6 bases and J by 0 bases; unmatched bases: 10. The V gene's germline CDR1 is MNHNS and CDR2 SASEGT. In DNA, the CDR3 is TGTGCCAGCAGCCCCTACTCACTAGCGGGAGTCTCCTACGAGCAGTACTTC. It yields the protein CASSPYSLAGVSYEQYF.

The chain uses TRBV29-1 and TRBJ2-1; D is possibly TRBD1 or TRBD2 (5 bases each). Trimming pared 6 bases from V and 7 bases from J, leaving 13 bases between. CDR1 SQVTM and CDR2 ANQGSEA come from the germline V gene. This CDR3 spans 12 amino acids. CDR3 residues: CSVRGEINEQFF. The CDR3 DNA reads TGCAGCGTGAGGGGAGAGATAAATGAGCAGTTCTTC.